The 23 T cell receptor beta chains presented below share a single source sample, sequenced in a study of T cells in Graves' hyperthyroidism and ophthalmopathy. RNA transcripts provided the source from which TCR beta CDR3 regions were amplified. When the TCR CDR3 underwent first-round RT-PCR, the HTBI primer set was used. TCRdb used MiXCR to reprocess the multiplex PCR reads, holding one entry per CDR3 protein. This sample has about 320,000 distinct CDR3 sequences, with around 17% found just once. The specimen was blood. Every receptor here comes from a man aged 30 to 45 with Graves' hyperthyroidism.

This clonotype was seen ten or more times. The chain has TRBV28 and TRBJ2-1, with 12 bases fitting TRBD2. The CDR3 totals 16 residues. V lost 5 bases to trimming and J lost 8 bases; unmatched junction nucleotides: 10. The germline V gene encodes CDR1 MDHEN and CDR2 SYDVKM. The CDR3 loop reads CASSHRLAGVNDEQFF. Written as DNA, the CDR3 is TGTGCCAGCAGTCACCGACTAGCGGGAGTTAACGATGAGCAGTTCTTC.

This clonotype was counted only a few times. It may be a read error: a sequence one base away is much more abundant. The rearrangement uses TRBV11-1 and TRBJ2-5; weak D call: TRBD2 (6 bases). Per the germline V gene, CDR1 is SGHAT and CDR2 is FQDESV (reference sequence). The CDR3 has 13 amino acids. The CDR3 spells CASSSDYQATQYF. The CDR3, as DNA: TGTGCCAGCAGCTCGGACTACCAAGCGACCCAGTACTTC.

This clonotype showed up just a few times. J is TRBJ1-1 and V is TRBV28, with 8 bases that match TRBD1. Germline loops: CDR1 MDHEN, CDR2 SYDVKM. The CDR3 runs to 16 residues. With V trimmed by 3 bases and J by 3 bases, 9 bases remained unmatched. The CDR3 DNA is TGTGCCAGCAGTTTCAAACCCGGACAGGGAGACACTGAAGCTTTCTTT. Its translation is CASSFKPGQGDTEAFF.

This clonotype was observed many times. The chain links TRBV3-1 to TRBJ2-1, with TRBD2 identical over 8 bases. Trimming removed 10 bases from V and 6 bases from J; junction bases left unmatched: 11. CDR1 LGHDT and CDR2 YNNKEL come from the germline V gene (reference sequence). This CDR3 is 14 amino acids long. In DNA, the CDR3 is TGTGCCACCCAAGCTAGCGGGCTGGCCAATGAGCAGTTCTTC. Residues: CATQASGLANEQFF.

This clonotype appeared many times. The V and J genes are TRBV5-5 and TRBJ2-5; no clear D. The germline V gene has CDR1 SGHKS and CDR2 YYEKEE (reference sequence). With 4 bases removed from V and 6 bases from J, the gap between germline ends came to 16 bases. The length of the CDR3 is 14 residues. CDR3 protein: CASSLGVGMQTQYF. CDR3 bases: TGTGCCAGCAGCCTCGGCGTAGGGATGCAGACCCAGTACTTC.

This clonotype appeared many times. The chain couples TRBV6-1 to TRBJ1-4; the D is unclear. Germline-derived CDR1 and CDR2 are MNHNS and SASEGT. This CDR3 contains 14 residues. V was shortened by 6 bases and J by 6 bases, with 14 bases between the two germline ends. The CDR3 reads CASRATGEDEKLFF. CDR3 sequence (DNA): TGTGCCAGCAGGGCGACTGGGGAGGATGAAAAACTGTTTTTT.

This clonotype turned up a few times. The CDR3 region has the DNA TGTGCCAGCAGAGAGACTAGCGGGAGTAGGGAGCAGTTCTTC. Translation gives CASRETSGSREQFF. The chain combines TRBV12-3 or TRBV12-4 with TRBJ2-1; TRBD2 matches 12 bases. This CDR3 region has 14 residues. V shed 6 bases, J shed 10 bases, and the junction held 7 bases outside the gene matches.

In this sample, this clonotype turned up many times. The rearrangement links TRBV6-1 to TRBJ2-7, with 9 positions matching TRBD2. This CDR3 comprises 16 residues. V was clipped by 5 bases and J by 2 bases; unmatched bases: 10. Germline V gives CDR1 MNHNS, CDR2 SASEGT. The CDR3, as DNA: TGTGCCAGCAGTTCCCCGACTAGCGGACCTACCTACGAGCAGTACTTC. This gives the protein CASSSPTSGPTYEQYF.

The chain employs TRBV5-1 and TRBJ2-3; D possibly uses TRBD1 or TRBD2 (5 bases each). The germline V and J ends were trimmed by 4 bases and 4 bases, with 13 bases remaining between them. Germline CDR1 SGHRS, CDR2 YFSETQ. This CDR3 contains 14 residues. CDR3 region: CASSPGPGSDTQYF. The CDR3 DNA sequence: TGCGCCAGCAGCCCGGGGCCCGGTTCAGATACGCAGTATTTT.

This clonotype was seen repeatedly, ten times or more. The J gene is TRBJ2-1, the V gene TRBV5-1; 7 bases map to TRBD2. J was trimmed by 6 bases and V by 1 base; bases with no gene match: 16. This CDR3 is built from 18 residues. In germline, CDR1 is SGHRS, CDR2 YFSETQ. CDR3 nucleotides: TGCGCCAGCAGCTTGAGCTATCGGCGACTAGCAGTCGGCAATGAGCAGTTCTTC. Amino acid sequence: CASSLSYRRLAVGNEQFF.

The V gene is TRBV5-8, the J gene TRBJ2-1, with D maybe TRBD1 (7 bases). Trimming pared 3 bases from V and 6 bases from J, leaving 16 bases between. This CDR3 region has 15 residues. Per the germline V gene, CDR1 is SGHTS and CDR2 is YDEGEE. Here the CDR3 reads CASSSQGGDINEQFF. DNA of the CDR3: TGTGCCAGCAGCTCCCAGGGGGGAGACATCAATGAGCAGTTCTTC.

This sequence joins TRBV28 and TRBJ2-2; 8 positions match TRBD1. Germline V gene lookup returns CDR1 MDHEN and CDR2 SYDVKM. V trimming: 3 bases; J trimming: 7 bases; junction bases outside the gene matches: 1. This CDR3 contains 13 residues. CDR3 sequence reads: CASSLDRDGELFF. The DNA of the CDR3 is TGTGCCAGCAGTTTGGACAGGGACGGGGAGCTGTTTTTT.

The chain joins TRBV5-1 to TRBJ2-1, with 7 nucleotides matching TRBD1. Germline CDR1 is SGHRS and CDR2 is YFSETQ. V dropped 2 bases and J dropped 7; count of bases not matched to a gene: 9. The CDR3 contains 15 residues. The CDR3 DNA reads TGCGCCAGCAGCTTCTCGACAGGGTCAAGGAATGAGCAGTTCTTC. Protein product: CASSFSTGSRNEQFF.

The CDR3 bases are TGCGCCAGCAGTGAGCCCCAGGGCCCTAACACCGGGGAGCTGTTTTTT. Translating it yields CASSEPQGPNTGELFF. This chain joins TRBV10-2 and TRBJ2-2; weak D call: TRBD1 (5 bases). V dropped 2 bases and J dropped 2 bases, with 12 bases sitting between them. The V gene's germline CDR1 is WSHSY and CDR2 SAAADI. This CDR3 comprises 16 residues.

This clonotype was observed many times. This sequence joins TRBV2 and TRBJ1-4, with TRBD1 as a possible D gene (5 bases). This CDR3 has 15 residues. Germline V gene lookup returns CDR1 SNHLY and CDR2 FYNNEI. Between the trimmed V and J ends, which lost 4 bases and 5 bases, there was a span of 14 bases. CDR3 coding DNA: TGTGCCAGCAGTGTGAGGGACCGCAGGAATGAAAAACTGTTTTTT. Its protein product is CASSVRDRRNEKLFF.

This clonotype was counted a few times. The V call is TRBV7-2, the J call TRBJ2-2, with D unclear. The germline V gene encodes CDR1 SGHTA and CDR2 FQGNSA. Trimming removed 1 base at V and 4 bases at J, with 19 bases between. The CDR3 covers 18 residues. The DNA for the CDR3 is TGTGCCAGCAGCTTAGGGAAACTTCCTATACGTGCCACCGGGGAGCTGTTTTTT. This encodes CASSLGKLPIRATGELFF. Using reference TRBV7-2 and TRBJ2-2 for the parts outside the CDR3, the full variable domain is GAGVSQSPSNKVTEKGKDVELRCDPISGHTALYWYRQSLGQGLEFLIYFQGNSAPDKSGLPSDRFSAERTGGSVSTLTIQRTQQEDSAVYLCASSLGKLPIRATGELFFGEGSRLTVL.

This clonotype was seen repeatedly, ten times or more. The chain links TRBV2 to TRBJ1-5; possibly TRBD1 for D (5 bases). This CDR3 region has 16 residues. Germline V gene sequence: CDR1 SNHLY, CDR2 FYNNEI. Trimming removed 3 bases at V and 0 bases at J, with 12 bases between. DNA for the CDR3: TGTGCCAGCAGTGAGGGGGACTCCTATAGCAATCAGCCCCAGCATTTT. Its protein product is CASSEGDSYSNQPQHF.

V is TRBV15 and J is TRBJ2-2, with a tentative D call TRBD2 (5 bases). The CDR3 contains 14 residues. V was pared by 8 bases and J by 3 bases, with 13 bases between. Germline assignment: CDR1 LNHNV and CDR2 YYDKDF (reference sequence). The CDR3: CATRRDRDTGELFF. The CDR3 coding sequence is TGTGCCACCCGACGGGATCGGGACACCGGGGAGCTGTTTTTT.

The chain combines TRBV7-6 with TRBJ2-1; TRBD2 matches 9 bases. The CDR3 runs to 15 residues. Germline V lookup: CDR1 SGHVS, CDR2 FNYEAQ. V dropped 5 bases and J dropped 6; count of bases not matched to a gene: 8. The CDR3 protein is CASSLSGRGGNEQFF. CDR3 DNA: TGTGCCAGCAGCCTTAGCGGGAGAGGGGGCAATGAGCAGTTCTTC.

This clonotype has ten or more counts. This chain connects TRBV2 to TRBJ2-7, with 8 bases lining up with TRBD1. The germline V gene has CDR1 SNHLY and CDR2 FYNNEI. After removal of 6 bases from V and 3 bases from J, the junction contained 4 bases not matched to a gene. This CDR3 region has 13 residues. The CDR3 loop reads CASRADRDYEQYF. The CDR3 bases are TGTGCCAGCAGGGCGGACAGGGACTACGAGCAGTACTTC.

The rearrangement links TRBV30 to TRBJ2-1, with TRBD2 matching 7 bases. The trim removed 2 bases at V and 6 bases at J, leaving 7 bases unmatched. This CDR3 region has 14 residues. The germline V gene encodes CDR1 GTSNPN and CDR2 SVGIG (reference sequence). The CDR3 reads CAWSSGIVPNEQFF. The DNA for the CDR3 is TGTGCCTGGAGTAGCGGGATCGTACCCAATGAGCAGTTCTTC.

Notes on this clonotype: Just one base apart from a much larger clone, this may be a read error. This chain connects TRBV2 to TRBJ2-7; 7 nucleotides agree with TRBD2. V lost 2 bases, J lost 6 bases, and 10 bases stayed unmatched. The CDR3 loop spans 15 amino acids. Germline assignment: CDR1 SNHLY and CDR2 FYNNEI. CDR3: CASSEQEASGCEQYF. The CDR3 region has the DNA TGTGCCAGCAGTGAACAAGAGGCTAGCGGTTGCGAGCAGTACTTC.

Of note for this clonotype: This may stem from a read error, because a much larger clone lies one nucleotide away. The chain links TRBV2 to TRBJ1-1, with a possible D match to TRBD1 (6 bases). The V end was cut by 5 bases, the J end by 5 bases, with 15 bases between. The germline CDR1 and CDR2 sequences are SNHLY and FYNNEI. The CDR3 consists of 14 residues. DNA of the CDR3: TGTGCCAGCAGTCAACAGGGTTTGGGGACTGAAGCTTTCTTT. This sequence encodes CASSQQGLGTEAFF.